Below, one TCR beta chain is given with its context. The time point here: pre-treatment sample, taken before nivolumab and TIL therapy. The source of the sample is a study of TIL therapy for anti-PD-1-resistant metastatic lung cancer. As for the study in general: Half of patients were current or former smokers.

The libraries were made with immunoSEQ v3. Sequencing depth was some 2 million read pairs for survey level, roughly 4.5-6.5 million for deep. Profiled with immunoSEQ multiplex PCR; TCRdb holds only in-frame clones, not every one. The table lists roughly 60,000 clones, over 70% of them singletons. The germline V and J ends were trimmed by 1 base and 2 bases, with 12 bases remaining between them. Germline lookup yields CDR1 SGHNT and CDR2 YENEEA. The CDR3 runs to 15 residues. This specimen was blood, taken at baseline. The chain links TRBV11-3 to TRBJ2-7; D may be TRBD2 (5 bases). The origin of this receptor is a person aged 25-79 years with non-small cell lung cancer. The CDR3 DNA sequence: TGTGCCAGCAGCTTAGGAAGTTTAGCGACCTACGAGCAGTACTTC. This sequence encodes CASSLGSLATYEQYF.